Listed here are 20 T cell receptor beta chains from one sample, sequenced in a study of blood T cell repertoires in COVID-19. The data were produced by immunoSEQ multiplex PCR, yet TCRdb's version contains in-frame clones alone and is incomplete. The sample includes 200,000 to 250,000 clones, around three quarters of them seen just once. Sequencing was done on a sample of peripheral blood. All receptors come from a woman aged 70-85 years with acute or convalescent COVID-19.

The chain couples TRBV7-3 to TRBJ2-1; the match to TRBD2 covers 9 bases. CDR3 length: 17 residues. Trimming cost V 5 bases and J 7 bases; bases outside gene matches: 15. The germline gives CDR1 SGHTA, CDR2 FQGTGA. CDR3 DNA sequence: TGTGCCAGCAGCCAGGGGTTTGGTGGCGGGAGGGATAATGAGCAGTTCTTC. Its protein is CASSQGFGGGRDNEQFF.

The rearrangement joins TRBV19 to TRBJ1-3; 9 bases map to TRBD1. The J segment lost 8 bases and the V segment lost 3 bases, leaving 5 bases of the junction unmatched. CDR3 size: 14 residues. The germline CDR1 and CDR2 sequences are LNHDA and SQIVND (reference sequence). CDR3 amino acids: CASSIRDRVYTIYF. The CDR3 nucleotides are TGTGCCAGTAGTATCCGGGACAGGGTTTACACCATATATTTT.

This clone was recorded a few times. The chain joins TRBV30 to TRBJ1-2; tentatively, D is TRBD1 (6 bases). This CDR3 has 15 amino acids. Germline CDR1 reads GTSNPN; CDR2 reads SVGIG (reference sequence). The V and J ends lost 0 bases and 5 bases respectively, with 16 bases between them. CDR3 coding DNA: TGTGCCTGGAGTGTAACCACAGGGTGGAAGTATGGCTACACCTTC. Protein product: CAWSVTTGWKYGYTF.

This clone appeared a few times. The gene calls are TRBV29-1 and TRBJ1-2; D possibly corresponds to TRBD1 (6 bases). This CDR3 is 13 amino acids long. Trimming pared 3 bases from V and 6 bases from J, leaving 14 bases between. Germline CDR1 SQVTM, CDR2 ANQGSEA. CDR3 bases: TGCAGCGTTGATAGGCAGGGGTTCGATGGCTACACCTTC. It codes for CSVDRQGFDGYTF.

This rearrangement joins TRBV7-2 to TRBJ1-5; TRBD1 agrees at 10 bases. Germline CDR1 SGHTA, CDR2 FQGNSA. This CDR3 has 16 residues. V trimming: 4 bases; J trimming: 5 bases; junction bases outside the gene matches: 8. CDR3: CASSSFPGQGYQPQHF. For the CDR3, the DNA is TGTGCCAGCAGCTCCTTTCCGGGACAGGGGTATCAGCCCCAGCATTTT.

This chain joins TRBV5-4 and TRBJ1-4; TRBD1 matches 9 bases. Trimming cost V 4 bases and J 9 bases; bases outside gene matches: 13. Germline assignment: CDR1 SGHNT and CDR2 YYREEE (reference sequence). The length of the CDR3 is 16 residues. This CDR3 is CASSADSGTGMKKLFF. In DNA, the CDR3 is TGTGCCAGCAGCGCTGATTCCGGGACAGGGATGAAAAAACTGTTTTTT.

The chain has TRBV27 and TRBJ1-5, with D maybe TRBD1 (6 bases). Germline CDR1 MNHEY, CDR2 SMNVEV (reference sequence). The V gene lost 6 bases and the J gene lost 2 bases, with 17 bases spanning the gap. The CDR3 length is 16 residues. The CDR3 protein is CASRDLLQGRNQPQHF. The CDR3 DNA follows: TGTGCCAGCAGGGACCTCCTTCAGGGGCGCAATCAGCCCCAGCATTTT.

This clone appeared a few times. The chain combines TRBV7-8 with TRBJ1-2; 7 bases align to TRBD1. The V gene's germline CDR1 is SGHVS and CDR2 FQNEAQ. This CDR3 spans 16 amino acids. J gave up 0 bases and V 3 bases, and 7 bases lay outside the gene matches. CDR3 amino acids: CASSFGIGTANYGYTF. CDR3 DNA: TGTGCCAGCAGCTTTGGGATCGGGACAGCTAACTATGGCTACACCTTC.

This clone turned up a few times. This chain uses TRBV29-1 with TRBJ1-1; D gene ambiguous. The germline V gene has CDR1 SQVTM and CDR2 ANQGSEA. The CDR3 runs to 13 residues. V dropped 2 bases and J dropped 0 bases, with 7 bases sitting between them. The CDR3: CSVELSMNTEAFF. DNA for the CDR3: TGCAGCGTTGAACTATCCATGAACACTGAAGCTTTCTTT.

A few counts support this clone. The chain employs TRBV5-1 and TRBJ1-1; D may be TRBD1 (5 bases). The germline gives CDR1 SGHRS, CDR2 YFSETQ. The CDR3 has 14 amino acids. V was cut by 3 bases and J by 3 bases, with 12 bases left in between. The CDR3 sequence: CASSWGDGDTEAFF. Here the CDR3 DNA reads TGCGCCAGCAGCTGGGGGGATGGGGACACTGAAGCTTTCTTT.

This clone was counted a single time. The genes are TRBV29-1 and TRBJ2-1, with 8 bases that match TRBD2. Germline V gives CDR1 SQVTM, CDR2 ANQGSEA. Trimming cost V 7 bases and J 0 bases; bases outside gene matches: 2. This CDR3 has 13 amino acids. In nucleotides, the CDR3 is TGCAGCGGTAGCGGGATCTCCTACAATGAGCAGTTCTTC. Encoded protein: CSGSGISYNEQFF.

This clone was counted a single time. The chain employs TRBV19 and TRBJ2-5; possible D gene TRBD2, 6 bases. Trimming shortened V by 3 bases and J by 1 base, and 12 bases separated the two germline ends. The CDR3 runs 15 residues. Germline V gene lookup returns CDR1 LNHDA and CDR2 SQIVND (reference sequence). The CDR3 DNA follows: TGTGCCAGTAGTATTTTGGGAGGAGGCCAAGAGACCCAGTACTTC. It specifies CASSILGGGQETQYF.

This clone was seen more than once but under ten times. CDR3 DNA sequence: TGTGCCAGCAGCTTAGTGAGCGGGAGTGGGGAGACCCAGTACTTC. Its translation: CASSLVSGSGETQYF. The chain has TRBV7-8 and TRBJ2-5; the match to TRBD2 covers 8 bases. The junction had 6 bases not matched to a gene; V was cut back by 1 base and J by 5 bases. This CDR3 has 15 residues. Germline CDR1 reads SGHVS; CDR2 reads FQNEAQ. The full variable domain, in which reference TRBV7-8 and TRBJ2-5 provide the parts outside the CDR3, is GAGVSQSPRYKVAKRGQDVALRCDPISGHVSLFWYQQALGQGPEFLTYFQNEAQLDKSGLPSDRFFAERPEGSVSTLKIQRTQQEDSAVYLCASSLVSGSGETQYFGPGTRLLVL.

The rearrangement joins TRBV6-5 to TRBJ1-4, with D hard to call. The CDR3 covers 11 residues. The germline CDR1 and CDR2 sequences are MNHEY and SVGAGI. With 6 bases removed from V and 4 bases from J, the gap between germline ends came to 3 bases. The CDR3 here is CASRYNEKLFF. The CDR3 DNA follows: TGTGCCAGCAGGTATAATGAAAAACTGTTTTTT.

This sequence joins TRBV28 and TRBJ1-5; 8 bases map to TRBD1. With 3 bases clipped from V and 4 bases from J, the junction kept 5 bases outside the gene matches. Germline-derived CDR1 and CDR2 are MDHEN and SYDVKM. This CDR3 is built from 15 residues. CDR3 sequence reads: CASSFYQGANQPQHF. In DNA form, the CDR3 reads TGTGCCAGCAGTTTCTACCAGGGGGCGAATCAGCCCCAGCATTTT.

This sequence joins TRBV3-1 (or the pseudogene TRBV3-2) and TRBJ2-1, with D possibly being TRBD1 (5 bases). CDR1 and CDR2 from the germline V gene are LGHDT and YNNKEL (reference sequence). The length of the CDR3 is 15 residues. Trimming took 4 bases from V and 4 from J, leaving 14 bases between them. The CDR3 loop reads CASSPYSGAYNEQFF. CDR3 nucleotides: TGTGCCAGCAGCCCATACTCTGGGGCTTACAATGAGCAGTTCTTC.

This chain joins TRBV5-1 and TRBJ2-5; 15 bases match TRBD2. The germline CDR1 and CDR2 sequences are SGHRS and YFSETQ. The CDR3 is 18 residues long. V lost 3 bases, J lost 3 bases, and 9 bases stayed unmatched. In DNA, the CDR3 is TGCGCCAGCAGCTCCGGACTAGCGGGAGGGCCGGCGAAAGAGACCCAGTACTTC. It translates to CASSSGLAGGPAKETQYF.

This clone was seen a few times. The V gene is TRBV19, the J gene TRBJ2-1; no clear D gene. The germline V and J ends were trimmed by 1 base and 9 bases, with 16 bases remaining between them. Germline values: CDR1 LNHDA, CDR2 SQIVND (reference sequence). This CDR3 has 15 residues. In nucleotides, the CDR3 is TGTGCCAGTAGTATAGTTTGGGCCCCTCATGGTGAGCAGTTCTTC. It yields the protein CASSIVWAPHGEQFF. The full variable domain, completed using reference TRBV19 and TRBJ2-1, is DGGITQSPKYLFRKEGQNVTLSCEQNLNHDAMYWYRQDPGQGLRLIYYSQIVNDFQKGDIAEGYSVSREKKESFPLTVTSAQKNPTAFYLCASSIVWAPHGEQFFGPGTRLTVL.

The V and J genes are TRBV7-3 and TRBJ2-2, with a weak D call TRBD1 (6 bases). Germline CDR1 reads SGHTA; CDR2 reads FQGTGA. This CDR3 region has 13 residues. Trimming shortened V by 5 bases and J by 7 bases, and 11 bases separated the two germline ends. CDR3: CASSPGVGGELFF. The CDR3 coding sequence is TGTGCCAGCAGCCCAGGGGTGGGCGGGGAGCTGTTTTTT.

V is TRBV3-1 (or the pseudogene TRBV3-2) and J is TRBJ1-2; no firm D call. CDR3 length: 16 amino acids. Deletions cut 0 bases from V and 4 bases from J, with 15 bases between. Germline CDR1 LGHDT, CDR2 YNNKEL (reference sequence). CDR3: CASSQDSPRGGYGYTF. The DNA for the CDR3 is TGTGCCAGCAGCCAAGATAGTCCCAGAGGTGGCTATGGCTACACCTTC.